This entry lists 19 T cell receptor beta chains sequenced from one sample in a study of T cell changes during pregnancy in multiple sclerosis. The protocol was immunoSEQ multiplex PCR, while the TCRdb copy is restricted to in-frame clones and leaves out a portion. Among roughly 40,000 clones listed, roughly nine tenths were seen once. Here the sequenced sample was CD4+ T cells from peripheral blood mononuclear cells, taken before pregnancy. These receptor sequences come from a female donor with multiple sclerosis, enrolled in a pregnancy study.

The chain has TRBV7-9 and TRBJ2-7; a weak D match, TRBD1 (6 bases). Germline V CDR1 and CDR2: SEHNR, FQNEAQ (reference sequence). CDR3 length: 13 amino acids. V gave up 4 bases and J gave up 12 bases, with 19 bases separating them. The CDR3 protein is CASSYSGRGSTYF. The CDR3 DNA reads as TGTGCCAGCAGCTACAGTGGCAGGGGATCGACGTACTTC.

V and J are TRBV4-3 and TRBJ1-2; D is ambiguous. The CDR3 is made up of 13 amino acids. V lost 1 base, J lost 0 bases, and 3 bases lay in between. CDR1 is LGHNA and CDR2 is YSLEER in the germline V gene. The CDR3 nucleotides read TGCGCCAGCAGCCAAGTAGCTAACTATGGCTACACCTTC. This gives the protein CASSQVANYGYTF.

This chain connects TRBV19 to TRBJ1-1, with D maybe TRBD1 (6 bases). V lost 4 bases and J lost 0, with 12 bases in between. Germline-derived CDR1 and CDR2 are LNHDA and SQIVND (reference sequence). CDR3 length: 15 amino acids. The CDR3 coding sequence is TGTGCCAGTAGTACAGGACAGACGATGAACACTGAAGCTTTCTTT. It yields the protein CASSTGQTMNTEAFF.

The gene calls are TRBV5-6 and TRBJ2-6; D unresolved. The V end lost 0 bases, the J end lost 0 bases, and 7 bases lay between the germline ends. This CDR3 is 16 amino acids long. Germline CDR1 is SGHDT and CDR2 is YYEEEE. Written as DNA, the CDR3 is TGTGCCAGCAGCTTGGTGTTTAGCTCTGGGGCCAACGTCCTGACTTTC. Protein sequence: CASSLVFSSGANVLTF. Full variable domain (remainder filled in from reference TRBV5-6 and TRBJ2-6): DAGVTQSPTHLIKTRGQQVTLRCSPKSGHDTVSWYQQALGQGPQFIFQYYEEEERQRGNFPDRFSGHQFPNYSSELNVNALLLGDSALYLCASSLVFSSGANVLTFGAGSRLTVL.

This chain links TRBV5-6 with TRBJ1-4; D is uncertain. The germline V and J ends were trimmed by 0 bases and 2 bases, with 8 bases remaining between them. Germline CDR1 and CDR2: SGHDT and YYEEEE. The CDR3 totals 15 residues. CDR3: CASSLAARTNEKLFF. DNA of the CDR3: TGTGCCAGCAGCTTGGCGGCGCGGACTAATGAAAAACTGTTTTTT.

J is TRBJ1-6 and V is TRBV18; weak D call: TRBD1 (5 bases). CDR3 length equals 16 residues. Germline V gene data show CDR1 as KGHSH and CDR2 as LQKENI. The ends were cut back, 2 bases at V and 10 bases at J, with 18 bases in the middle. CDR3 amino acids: CASSPIPTGDLSPLHF. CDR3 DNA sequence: TGTGCCAGCTCACCAATCCCTACCGGGGACTTATCACCCCTCCACTTT.

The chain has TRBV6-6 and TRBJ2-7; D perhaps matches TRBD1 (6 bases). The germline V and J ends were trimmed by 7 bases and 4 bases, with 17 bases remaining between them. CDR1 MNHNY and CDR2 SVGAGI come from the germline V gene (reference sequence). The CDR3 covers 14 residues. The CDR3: CASTDQGYSYEQYF. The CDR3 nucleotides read TGTGCCAGCACCGACCAGGGGTATTCGTACGAGCAGTACTTC.

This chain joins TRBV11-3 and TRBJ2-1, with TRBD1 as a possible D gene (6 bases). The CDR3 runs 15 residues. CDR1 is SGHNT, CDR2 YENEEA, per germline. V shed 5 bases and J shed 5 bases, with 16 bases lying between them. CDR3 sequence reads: CASSPTQGKHNEQFF. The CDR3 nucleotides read TGTGCCAGCAGCCCCACGCAGGGGAAGCACAATGAGCAGTTCTTC. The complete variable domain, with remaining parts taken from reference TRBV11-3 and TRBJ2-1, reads EAGVVQSPRYKIIEKKQPVAFWCNPISGHNTLYWYLQNLGQGPELLIRYENEEAVDDSQLPKDRFSAERLKGVDSTLKIQPAELGDSAVYLCASSPTQGKHNEQFFGPGTRLTVL.

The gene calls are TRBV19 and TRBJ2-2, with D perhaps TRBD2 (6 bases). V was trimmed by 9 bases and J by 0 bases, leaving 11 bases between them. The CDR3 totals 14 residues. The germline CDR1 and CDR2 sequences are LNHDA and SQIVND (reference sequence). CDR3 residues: CASRTIANTGELFF. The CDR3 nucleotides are TGTGCCAGCCGGACTATCGCGAACACCGGGGAGCTGTTTTTT.

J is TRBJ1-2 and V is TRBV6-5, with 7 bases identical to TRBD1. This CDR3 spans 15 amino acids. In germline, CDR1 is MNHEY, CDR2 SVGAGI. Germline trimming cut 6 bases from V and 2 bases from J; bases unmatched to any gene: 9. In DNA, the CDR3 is TGTGCCAGCAGGACCAACCGGGACAGCAACTATGGCTACACCTTC. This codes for CASRTNRDSNYGYTF.

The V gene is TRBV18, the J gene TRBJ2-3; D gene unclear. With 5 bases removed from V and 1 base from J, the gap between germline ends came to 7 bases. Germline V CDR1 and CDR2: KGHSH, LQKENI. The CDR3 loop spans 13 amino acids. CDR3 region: CASSTGGTDTQYF. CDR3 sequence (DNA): TGTGCCAGCTCAACCGGAGGCACAGATACGCAGTATTTT.

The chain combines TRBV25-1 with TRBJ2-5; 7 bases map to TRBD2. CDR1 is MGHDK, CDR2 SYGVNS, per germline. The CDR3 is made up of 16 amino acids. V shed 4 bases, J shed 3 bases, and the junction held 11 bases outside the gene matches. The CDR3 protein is CASSALGGDREETQYF. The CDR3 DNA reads TGTGCCAGCAGTGCCCTGGGGGGGGACCGGGAAGAGACCCAGTACTTC.

CDR3 bases: TGTGCCAGCAGCTTGCGGTCCGGACTCCTGAGCGGCTACGAGCAGTACTTC. Protein: CASSLRSGLLSGYEQYF. The chain joins TRBV5-5 to TRBJ2-7; D is perhaps TRBD2 (5 bases). The CDR3 runs to 17 residues. Germline V gives CDR1 SGHKS, CDR2 YYEKEE (reference sequence). Trimming left V 1 base short and J 3 bases short, with 20 bases between.

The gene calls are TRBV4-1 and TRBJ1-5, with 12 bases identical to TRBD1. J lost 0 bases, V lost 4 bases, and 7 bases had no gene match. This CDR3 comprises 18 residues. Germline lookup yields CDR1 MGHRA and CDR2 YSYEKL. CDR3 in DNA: TGCGCCAGCAGCCCGGGGACAGGGGGCTCCTATAGCAATCAGCCCCAGCATTTT. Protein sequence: CASSPGTGGSYSNQPQHF.

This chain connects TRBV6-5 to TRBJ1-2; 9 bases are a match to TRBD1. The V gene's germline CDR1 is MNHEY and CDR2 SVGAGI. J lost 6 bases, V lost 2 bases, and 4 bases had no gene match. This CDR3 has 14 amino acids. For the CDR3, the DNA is TGTGCCAGCAGTTACAGGACAGGGGAAAATGGCTACACCTTC. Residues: CASSYRTGENGYTF.

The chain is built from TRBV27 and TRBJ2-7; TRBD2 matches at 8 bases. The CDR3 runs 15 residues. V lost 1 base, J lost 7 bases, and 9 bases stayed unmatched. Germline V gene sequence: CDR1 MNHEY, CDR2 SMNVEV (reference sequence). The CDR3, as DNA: TGTGCCAGCAGTTTATTCGGGCTCACGGGGGGGGAGCAGTACTTC. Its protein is CASSLFGLTGGEQYF.

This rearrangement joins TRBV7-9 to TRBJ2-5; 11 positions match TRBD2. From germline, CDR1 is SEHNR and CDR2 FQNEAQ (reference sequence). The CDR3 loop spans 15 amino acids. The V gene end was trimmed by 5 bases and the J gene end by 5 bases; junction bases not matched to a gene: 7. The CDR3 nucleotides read TGTGCCAGCAGCGCGACTAGCGGGGTAGGGGAGACCCAGTACTTC. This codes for CASSATSGVGETQYF.

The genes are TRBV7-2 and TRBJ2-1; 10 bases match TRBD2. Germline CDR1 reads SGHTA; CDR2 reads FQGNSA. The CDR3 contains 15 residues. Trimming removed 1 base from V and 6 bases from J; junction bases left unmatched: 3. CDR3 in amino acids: CASSLDSGGANEQFF. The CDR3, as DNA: TGTGCCAGCAGCTTAGACAGCGGGGGGGCCAATGAGCAGTTCTTC.

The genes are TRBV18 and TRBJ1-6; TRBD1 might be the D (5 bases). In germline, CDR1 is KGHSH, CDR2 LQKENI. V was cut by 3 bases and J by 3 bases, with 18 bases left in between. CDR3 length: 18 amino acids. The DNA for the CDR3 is TGTGCCAGCTCACCTCTAAGTGGGGGAGCGGGCTATAATTCACCCCTCCACTTT. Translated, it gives CASSPLSGGAGYNSPLHF.